The next 19 T cell receptor beta chains were all read from a single sample in a study of CD8 T cells in Susac syndrome. Reverse transcription used about 0.45 to 1 ug RNA and random hexamers. From the immunoSEQ multiplex PCR reads, TCRdb called clonotypes with MiXCR, one entry per CDR3 protein. The table lists some 47,000 distinct CDR3 sequences, 92% of them singletons. The material sequenced was CD8+ T cells from PBMCs. The origin of the receptors is a human donor in good health.

About this clonotype itself: At one boundary the junction diverges from the germline segment, which might be a read error. The chain uses TRBV15 and TRBJ1-2, with D unclear. Germline V gene sequence: CDR1 LNHNV, CDR2 YYDKDF (reference sequence). The CDR3 has 17 amino acids. The CDR3 sequence is CATSRDRFYGRTYDYTF. The CDR3 nucleotides are TGTGCCACCAGCAGAGATCGTTTCTACGGGAGGACCTATGACTACACCTTC.

The rearrangement joins TRBV7-9 to TRBJ1-2; 9 positions match TRBD1. Unmatched junction bases numbered 4, after V lost 5 bases and J lost 6 bases. Germline loops: CDR1 SEHNR, CDR2 FQNEAQ (reference sequence). This CDR3 has 13 residues. The CDR3 region has the DNA TGTGCCAGCAGCCCAGGACAGGGGCATGGCTACACCTTC. It encodes CASSPGQGHGYTF.

This sequence joins TRBV6-5 and TRBJ1-2, with no clear D. From germline, CDR1 is MNHEY and CDR2 SVGAGI. The CDR3 runs 11 residues. Trimming removed 4 bases from V and 7 bases from J, with 7 bases in between. CDR3: CASSSEGGYTF. The CDR3 DNA sequence: TGTGCCAGCAGTTCCGAAGGTGGCTACACCTTC.

V and J are TRBV29-1 and TRBJ2-1; D remains unclear. CDR1 and CDR2 (germline): SQVTM, ANQGSEA. The CDR3 runs to 16 residues. V was pared by 4 bases and J by 4 bases, with 20 bases between. CDR3: CSVASSNVDLYNEQFF. The CDR3 coding sequence is TGCAGCGTTGCAAGCTCCAACGTTGACCTGTACAATGAGCAGTTCTTC.

This clonotype has a single count. The V gene is TRBV6-6, the J gene TRBJ2-3; D is ambiguous. The V gene's germline CDR1 is MNHNY and CDR2 SVGAGI (reference sequence). V lost 5 bases to trimming and J lost 3 bases, with 9 bases between them. The CDR3 is 13 amino acids. The chain's CDR3 is CASSPLSTDTQYF. CDR3 DNA sequence: TGTGCCAGCAGTCCGCTAAGTACAGATACGCAGTATTTT.

The chain couples TRBV30 to TRBJ1-1; no clear D gene. The germline V and J ends were trimmed by 1 base and 3 bases, with 9 bases remaining between them. The CDR3 has 13 amino acids. Germline CDR1 and CDR2: GTSNPN and SVGIG (reference sequence). CDR3 nucleotides: TGTGCCTGGAGTGCCGGGAGCCACACTGAAGCTTTCTTT. Its translation: CAWSAGSHTEAFF. Based on the CDR3 plus reference TRBV30 and TRBJ1-1, the full variable domain is SQTIHQWPATLVQPVGSPLSLECTVEGTSNPNLYWYRQAAGRGLQLLFYSVGIGQISSEVPQNLSASRPQDRQFILSSKKLLLSDSGFYLCAWSAGSHTEAFFGQGTRLTVV.

The genes are TRBV6-5 and TRBJ2-7; 8 bases fit TRBD1. The CDR3 spans 16 residues. J was trimmed by 2 bases and V by 0 bases; bases with no gene match: 6. Germline loops: CDR1 MNHEY, CDR2 SVGAGI. CDR3 protein: CASSYSTGQVTYEQYF. DNA for the CDR3: TGTGCCAGCAGTTACTCCACGGGACAGGTTACCTACGAGCAGTACTTC.

The chain is built from TRBV19 and TRBJ2-7; D possibly uses TRBD1 or TRBD2 (7 bases each). The CDR3 spans 12 residues. With 10 bases removed from V and 6 bases from J, the gap between germline ends came to 16 bases. The germline gives CDR1 LNHDA, CDR2 SQIVND (reference sequence). CDR3 protein: CATQGGAIEQYF. The CDR3 DNA follows: TGTGCCACCCAGGGGGGGGCGATCGAGCAGTACTTC.

This chain uses TRBV4-1 with TRBJ1-1; 7 nucleotides line up with TRBD1. Germline trimming cut 4 bases from V and 1 base from J; bases unmatched to any gene: 6. CDR1 is MGHRA, CDR2 YSYEKL, per germline. The CDR3 is made up of 15 amino acids. The CDR3 coding sequence is TGCGCCAGCAGCCCGCGGGACAGCCCGAACACTGAAGCTTTCTTT. Translating gives CASSPRDSPNTEAFF.

The chain joins TRBV6-5 to TRBJ2-1; D not certain. Germline values: CDR1 MNHEY, CDR2 SVGAGI. V dropped 2 bases and J dropped 8 bases, with 7 bases sitting between them. CDR3 length equals 12 residues. DNA for the CDR3: TGTGCCAGCAGTTACGGATTAGATGAGCAGTTCTTC. It codes for CASSYGLDEQFF.

This chain links TRBV29-1 with TRBJ2-1, with 9 nucleotides matching TRBD2. Germline CDR1 is SQVTM and CDR2 is ANQGSEA. The trim removed 3 bases at V and 7 bases at J, leaving 7 bases unmatched. CDR3 length equals 14 residues. The CDR3 sequence is CSVEFLLAGNEQFF. CDR3 nucleotides: TGCAGCGTTGAGTTCTTGCTAGCGGGGAATGAGCAGTTCTTC.

V and J are TRBV7-9 and TRBJ1-2; 8 bases line up with TRBD1. Germline trimming cut 4 bases from V and 5 bases from J; bases unmatched to any gene: 12. Germline values: CDR1 SEHNR, CDR2 FQNEAQ (reference sequence). This CDR3 is 16 amino acids long. CDR3 in amino acids: CASSSQGAGSWYGYTF. The CDR3 DNA reads as TGTGCCAGCAGCTCCCAGGGGGCAGGGTCCTGGTATGGCTACACCTTC.

The chain is built from TRBV6-6 and TRBJ2-7; D possibly corresponds to TRBD2 (6 bases). Germline V gene data show CDR1 as MNHNY and CDR2 as SVGAGI (reference sequence). V gave up 5 bases and J gave up 0 bases, with 14 bases separating them. This CDR3 region has 15 residues. CDR3 loop: CASSPGGPSSYEQYF. The CDR3 nucleotides are TGTGCCAGCAGTCCCGGGGGACCAAGCTCCTACGAGCAGTACTTC.

The chain carries TRBV7-2 and TRBJ1-5, with D uncertain. V shed 1 base and J shed 5 bases, with 3 bases lying between them. CDR3 length equals 12 residues. CDR1 and CDR2 (germline): SGHTA, FQGNSA. CDR3 region: CASSLGDQPQHF. The CDR3, as DNA: TGTGCCAGCAGCTTAGGGGATCAGCCCCAGCATTTT.

V and J are TRBV6-2 or TRBV6-3 and TRBJ2-2; the D call may be TRBD1 or TRBD2 (5 bases each). Germline V CDR1 and CDR2: MNHEY, SVGEGT. Trimming shortened V by 5 bases and J by 7 bases, and 14 bases separated the two germline ends. The CDR3 spans 14 residues. Here the CDR3 DNA reads TGTGCCAGCAGTCCTCTATGGGGGTTCGGGGAGCTGTTTTTT. This codes for CASSPLWGFGELFF.

This sequence joins TRBV7-9 and TRBJ1-5, with 7 bases fitting TRBD1. The CDR3 consists of 16 residues. Germline loops: CDR1 SEHNR, CDR2 FQNEAQ (reference sequence). The V and J ends lost 0 bases and 7 bases, in that order; junction bases with no gene match: 9. The CDR3 here is CASSLADRRRTQPQHF. As DNA, the CDR3 is TGTGCCAGCAGCTTAGCGGACAGGCGGCGTACGCAGCCCCAGCATTTT.

The V gene is TRBV12-3 or TRBV12-4, the J gene TRBJ2-5; weak D call: TRBD2 (5 bases). V was trimmed by 6 bases and J by 5 bases, leaving 13 bases between them. The CDR3 runs 13 residues. CDR3 protein: CASSPQAGETQYF. The DNA for the CDR3 is TGTGCCAGCAGCCCGCAGGCGGGTGAGACCCAGTACTTC.

The chain recombines TRBV20-1 with TRBJ2-3, with 14 nucleotides matching TRBD2. V shed 0 bases and J 6 bases; nucleotides not matched to a gene: 5. This CDR3 is built from 16 residues. Germline loops: CDR1 DFQATT, CDR2 SNEGSKA (reference sequence). CDR3 in DNA: TGCAGTGCTAGAGACCTGACTAGCGGGAGGGCCGATACGCAGTATTTT. It codes for CSARDLTSGRADTQYF.

The CDR3 region is CASSPWVGGRGLEGQFF. The CDR3 DNA follows: TGTGCCAGCAGTCCGTGGGTTGGCGGGAGGGGCCTGGAGGGGCAGTTCTTC. The V gene is TRBV5-6, the J gene TRBJ2-1, with 9 bases fitting TRBD2. This CDR3 has 17 residues. Trimming took 5 bases from V and 12 from J; bases not matched to a gene: 21. Germline CDR1 and CDR2: SGHDT and YYEEEE.